These T cell receptor beta chains were read from a single sample in a study of blood T cell repertoires in COVID-19. Here immunoSEQ multiplex PCR was the method, and the copy in TCRdb shows in-frame clones only, minus some. The data show fewer than 250,000 clones, with about 80% seen just once and about 2% held by the top ten. The sample consisted of PBMCs or T cells enriched from blood (not recorded which). These receptors all come from a man in his sixties who had recovered from COVID-19. CDR3s include the opening cysteine and the closing phenylalanine or tryptophan.

>14|TRBV29-1|TRBJ2-1
CSVGVVGLAIEQFF
>15|TRBV18|TRBJ2-1
CASSPSQGVYNEQFF
>15|TRBV4-3|TRBJ1-2
CASSQDRPGGGGYTF
>14|TRBV10-3|TRBJ1-1
CAISLTGGNTEAFF
>15|TRBV5-1|TRBJ1-2
CASSLAGAVLRGYTF
>14|TRBV14|TRBJ1-4
CASSTRTGDEKLFF
>14|TRBV29-1|TRBJ2-2
CSATGLAGTGELFF
>14|TRBV13|TRBJ2-7
CASSFDSGAYEQYF
>15|TRBV5-6|TRBJ2-5
CASSIIAGRSETQYF
>13|TRBV13|TRBJ1-2
CASSLRGYYGYTF
>14|TRBV5-1|TRBJ1-2
CASSQGQPNYGYTF
>17|TRBV24-1|TRBJ1-2
CATSESGTGGGLHGYTF
>16|TRBV5-1|TRBJ2-1
CASSLRASGSYNEQFF
>14|TRBV6-5|TRBJ1-1
CASSYRGANTEAFF
>14|TRBV24-1|TRBJ1-2
CATSDLAQDKGYTF
>14|TRBV27|TRBJ2-7
CASSPGTRVYEQYF
>12|TRBV7-9|TRBJ2-7
CASSFSGYEQYF
>13|TRBV5-4|TRBJ1-1
CASSHRENTEAFF
>15|TRBV19|TRBJ1-5
CASSWNRNSNQPQHF
>13|TRBV2|TRBJ2-5
CASIRQGHPTQYF
>14|TRBV7-3|TRBJ2-3
CASSVQGVTDTQYF
>13|TRBV7-7|TRBJ2-5
CASSLGRGETQYF
>14|TRBV5-1|TRBJ1-3
CASSLAGWGNTIYF
>12|TRBV30|TRBJ2-7
CALDSNHYEQYF
>17|TRBV7-9|TRBJ1-4
CASSPRVTGGVDEKLFF
>15|TRBV29-1|TRBJ1-1
CSVEEVDRVATEAFF
>15|TRBV4-1|TRBJ2-5
CASSRSGGLQETQYF
>15|TRBV14|TRBJ2-3
CASSRASRSTDTQYF
>13|TRBV27|TRBJ1-1
CASSARGSTEAFF
>16|TRBV5-1|TRBJ2-3
CASSSGLAGVTDTQYF
>15|TRBV6-5|TRBJ2-7
CASSPTSGGWYEQYF
>14|TRBV2|TRBJ1-2
CASSGTITSYGYTF
>18|TRBV5-1|TRBJ2-1
CASSLTSGWSTGYNEQFF
>12|TRBV7-8|TRBJ2-7
CASSQGGGEQYF
>18|TRBV15|TRBJ2-2
CATSRVGGGALNTGELFF
>13|TRBV27|TRBJ1-2
CASSPQGAAGYTF
>16|TRBV7-9|TRBJ1-2
CASSLKAATTNYGYTF
>14|TRBV5-8|TRBJ2-3
CASTGTRRSDTQYF
>15|TRBV7-2|TRBJ2-1
CASSLSGGIYNEQFF
>14|TRBV9|TRBJ2-7
CASSGGDSSYEQYF
>14|TRBV11-3|TRBJ2-7
CASSKPGQSYEQYF